This T cell receptor (beta chain) was identified during a study of circulating CD8 cells and anti-PD-1 response in melanoma (TCRdb year 2020). With regard to the full study: Nivolumab was administered to patients intravenously at 3 mg/kg every 2 weeks. The TCR repertoire analysis included some 11 melanoma patients, of whom 7 were non-responders and 4 were responders. The melanoma cohort had some 13 patients, seven of whom got anti-PD-1 as first-line therapy, while the other six had previously had targeted therapy or immunotherapy. PD-1 on on-treatment samples was detected using a biotinylated anti-human IgG4 antibody. Patients with complete or partial responses were classified as responders, and patients with stable or progressive disease (RECIST v1.1) were classified as non-responders.

Using a BD FACSAria II cell sorter, four subsets defined by PD-1 and/or TIGIT were sorted from live CD3+CD8+TCRalphabeta+ cells. To characterize relevance to anti-PD-1 therapy response, circulating CD8 T cells were sorted into four subsets based on PD-1 and TIGIT expression. Both TCR alpha and TCR beta chains were sequenced from each sorted CD8 T-cell subset. Peripheral blood was collected before the first anti-PD-1 injection, after two injections and after four injections. PBMCs were immediately isolated by Ficoll gradient centrifugation. Until use, PBMCs were cryopreserved in liquid nitrogen in RPMI containing around 19% FCS and roughly 10% DMSO. After thawing, PBMCs were stained with a viability dye plus antibodies against CD3, CD8alpha, TCRalphabeta, PD-1 and TIGIT. The RNeasy Kit was used to extract total RNA, and all samples had a RIN greater than 7. The full study reports these points: Repertoires were mostly private between subsets, with fewer than 7.5% of TRB clonotypes shared at M1, and the greatest sharing occurred between DPOS and TIGIT. Only baseline and M1 samples, drawn from a small cohort with few responders, went into the published TCR repertoire comparisons. The cohort mixed treatment-naive and previously treated patients, which the authors noted could influence results. Since no tumor material could be accessed, the researchers instead assessed tumor reactivity using peptide assays on expanded sorted subsets. Because of limited material, replicates were generally not included when the experiments were performed. The highest diversity was observed in the DNEG repertoire, similar and higher clonality was shown by the PD-1 and DPOS repertoires, and the lowest diversity was found in the TIGIT repertoires.

A note on this clonotype: The antigen it binds to is not known. It has no much larger one-base neighbor in the sample; base qualities were not kept.

For sequencing, a NextSeq 500 was employed. Starting from roughly 16 ng of total RNA, TCR libraries were made with the QIAseq Immune Repertoire RNA Library Kit, Human TCR Panel. TCR libraries were sequenced on an Illumina NextSeq with a Mid Output V2 kit, using asymmetric 261x41 paired-end reads. Every TCR library was diluted down to approximately 4 nM, then pooled, denatured and loaded at 0.95 to 1 pM. In the paper's pipeline: TCR FASTQ files were processed in the QIAGEN GeneGlobe Data Analysis Center, with downstream analysis in R 3.5.2. Clonality was calculated as one minus Shannon entropy normalized by the log of the number of unique productive sequences. Within each subset, Fisher exact tests at 5% FDR identified TRA or TRB clonotypes differing in abundance between baseline and M1. Clonotypes with differential abundance were put into four groups: emerging, expanding, contracting or non-expanding/contracting. Repertoire overlap between patients was measured with Morisita's overlap index. The raw public data were reprocessed by TCRdb itself: fastp quality trimming at Q25, MiXCR clonotype calling, in-frame beta chains only. Each entry is one CDR3 protein sequence, shown with its most common DNA and genes. These V and J calls rely on TCRdb rather than the paper's analysis. This sample lists 700 to 800 distinct CDR3 sequences; about 12% were detected once. The ten largest clones capture 65% to 70% of the sample.

CDR3 length: 13 amino acids, cysteine to phenylalanine. CDR3 DNA only is kept here, 39 bases in frame from base 1. Trimming at the junction amounts to 3 bases on V and 0 bases on J, and the germline ends lie 8 bases apart. Sequences SQVTM (CDR1) and ANQGSEA (CDR2) are obtained from the germline V gene. The chain joins TRBV29-1 to TRBJ1-1; no confident D gene assignment can be made. This clonotype was sampled from a human donor with melanoma. Sequencing used CD8+ T cells from PBMCs, obtained at baseline or after one month of anti-PD-1 therapy (not recorded which). The DNA is TGCAGCGTTGAGGTCCTGATGAACACTGAAGCTTTCTTT. It encodes CSVEVLMNTEAFF.